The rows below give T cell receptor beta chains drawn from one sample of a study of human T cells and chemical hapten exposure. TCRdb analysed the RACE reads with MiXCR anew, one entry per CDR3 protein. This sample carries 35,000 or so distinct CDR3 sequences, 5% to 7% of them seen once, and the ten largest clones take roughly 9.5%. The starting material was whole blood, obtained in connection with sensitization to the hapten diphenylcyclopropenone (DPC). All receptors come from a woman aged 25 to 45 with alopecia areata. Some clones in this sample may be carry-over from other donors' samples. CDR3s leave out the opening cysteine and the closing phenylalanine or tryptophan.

cdr3_aa: ASGKQGFGTDTQY
j_call: TRBJ2-3
v_call: TRBV12-3/TRBV12-4

cdr3_aa: ASSRSGRISGNTIY
j_call: TRBJ1-3
v_call: TRBV7-2

cdr3_aa: ASSARQGRSGANVLT
j_call: TRBJ2-6
v_call: TRBV4-3

cdr3_aa: ASSPRGGDTGELF
j_call: TRBJ2-2
v_call: TRBV7-8

cdr3_aa: AISERSSGEVTRTDTQY
j_call: TRBJ2-3
v_call: TRBV10-3

cdr3_aa: ASSQEGPYLNTEAF
j_call: TRBJ1-1
v_call: TRBV4-2

cdr3_aa: ASSNSNYGYT
j_call: TRBJ1-2
v_call: TRBV6-2/TRBV6-3

cdr3_aa: ASSLNPREPFNEQF
j_call: TRBJ2-1
v_call: TRBV5-1

cdr3_aa: ASKTGTSGQETQY
j_call: TRBJ2-5
v_call: TRBV5-1

cdr3_aa: AIRGTGYEQY
j_call: TRBJ2-7
v_call: TRBV10-3

cdr3_aa: ASSDRGLEETQY
j_call: TRBJ2-5
v_call: TRBV25-1

cdr3_aa: ASTYRDRIDYGYT
j_call: TRBJ1-2
v_call: TRBV9

cdr3_aa: ASSPNRGTSGGATYEQY
j_call: TRBJ2-7
v_call: TRBV3-1

cdr3_aa: ASSPGGYEQY
j_call: TRBJ2-7
v_call: TRBV28

cdr3_aa: ASSQTACGAGDTQY
j_call: TRBJ2-3
v_call: TRBV23-1

cdr3_aa: ASRTGLATDTQY
j_call: TRBJ2-3
v_call: TRBV27

cdr3_aa: ASSLFRELARTDTQY
j_call: TRBJ2-3
v_call: TRBV28

cdr3_aa: ASSTQSGTYEQY
j_call: TRBJ2-7
v_call: TRBV28

cdr3_aa: SASRLGGRVSYEQY
j_call: TRBJ2-7
v_call: TRBV20-1

cdr3_aa: SARATGRTDTQY
j_call: TRBJ2-3
v_call: TRBV20-1

cdr3_aa: ASSYNTGGRQDRDTQY
j_call: TRBJ2-3
v_call: TRBV6-2/TRBV6-3

cdr3_aa: ASSLAGAQSRGYT
j_call: TRBJ1-2
v_call: TRBV7-2

cdr3_aa: ATSWQRGQRHSGANVLT
j_call: TRBJ2-6
v_call: TRBV15

cdr3_aa: ASSFGLFNTQY
j_call: TRBJ2-3
v_call: TRBV12-3/TRBV12-4

cdr3_aa: ASSPRGGAGEQY
j_call: TRBJ2-7
v_call: TRBV19

cdr3_aa: ASSENREEQY
j_call: TRBJ2-7
v_call: TRBV25-1

cdr3_aa: ASGEQGGVVPYEQY
j_call: TRBJ2-7
v_call: TRBV28

cdr3_aa: ASIFSIERSYEQY
j_call: TRBJ2-7
v_call: TRBV6-2/TRBV6-3

cdr3_aa: ASMTIREYQPQH
j_call: TRBJ1-5
v_call: TRBV6-2/TRBV6-3

cdr3_aa: ASSLGTPSRYGYT
j_call: TRBJ1-2
v_call: TRBV12-3/TRBV12-4

cdr3_aa: ASSQGHRGLNEKLF
j_call: TRBJ1-4
v_call: TRBV4-3

cdr3_aa: ASSARLSRNTEAF
j_call: TRBJ1-1
v_call: TRBV12-3/TRBV12-4

cdr3_aa: ASSLGGLASRGPDTQY
j_call: TRBJ2-3
v_call: TRBV7-8

cdr3_aa: ASRFFTGVETEAF
j_call: TRBJ1-1
v_call: TRBV5-6

cdr3_aa: AISFSELNEQF
j_call: TRBJ2-1
v_call: TRBV10-3

cdr3_aa: SASPMRQGAYNEQF
j_call: TRBJ2-1
v_call: TRBV20-1

cdr3_aa: ASNGGVYEKLF
j_call: TRBJ1-4
v_call: TRBV2

cdr3_aa: SVPTGGRDSPNTDTQY
j_call: TRBJ2-3
v_call: TRBV29-1

cdr3_aa: ASSTHTGDTQY
j_call: TRBJ2-3
v_call: TRBV12-3/TRBV12-4

cdr3_aa: ASSSFRRGAFETQY
j_call: TRBJ2-5
v_call: TRBV18

cdr3_aa: ASSYSPSVNEQF
j_call: TRBJ2-1
v_call: TRBV6-2/TRBV6-3

cdr3_aa: ASSQDPETQY
j_call: TRBJ2-5
v_call: TRBV4-2

cdr3_aa: ASSPRGGYTEAF
j_call: TRBJ1-1
v_call: TRBV2

cdr3_aa: ASRISGALETQY
j_call: TRBJ2-5
v_call: TRBV2

cdr3_aa: SASTTGSLGEKLF
j_call: TRBJ1-4
v_call: TRBV20-1

cdr3_aa: ASSPGRANSPLH
j_call: TRBJ1-6
v_call: TRBV5-1

cdr3_aa: ASSLGLAGNTQY
j_call: TRBJ2-3
v_call: TRBV7-9

cdr3_aa: ASSQDHLRGSTEAF
j_call: TRBJ1-1
v_call: TRBV4-1

cdr3_aa: ASSLPGAGSGEQF
j_call: TRBJ2-1
v_call: TRBV5-5

cdr3_aa: ASSQPRPSTDTQY
j_call: TRBJ2-3
v_call: TRBV16

cdr3_aa: ASSLVGLAGEEQF
j_call: TRBJ2-1
v_call: TRBV7-2

cdr3_aa: ASSLGYGYT
j_call: TRBJ1-2
v_call: TRBV12-3/TRBV12-4